The clone carrying this T cell receptor (beta chain) turned up a few times. Its target is not known. Looked up from germline, CDR1 is SGHAT and CDR2 is FQNNGV. The CDR3 is 14 amino acids. J was trimmed by 8 bases and V by 5 bases; bases with no gene match: 6. This specimen belongs to a study of T-cell memory formation after mild COVID-19. Study-level findings and limits: Some clones that responded were present in memory (sampled pre-infection), which suggests cross-reactive memory joined. Nothing confirmed that second-wave clones peaking on day 37 were specific for SARS-CoV-2. Most CD4+ clones that shrank were in CM and EM, while CD8+ ones turned up in EMRA.

TCRalpha and TCRbeta libraries used 5'RACE with constant-segment primers and UMIs. MiXCR, applied by TCRdb to the 5' RACE reads, yields one record per CDR3 protein. The sample records about 450,000 distinct CDR3 sequences, more than 20% being singletons. Sample: PBMCs or a T cell subset sorted from them (not recorded which). This chain links TRBV11-2 with TRBJ2-2; 9 nucleotides line up with TRBD1. This TCR came from an adult woman who had mild COVID-19 (a few samples of this study predate the infection). Cell type and time point are not known. As DNA, the CDR3 is TGTGCCAGCAGCCCGGGACAGGGTTTTGGGGAGCTGTTTTTT. It is translated as CASSPGQGFGELFF.